The rows below give T cell receptor beta chains drawn from one sample of a study of blood T cell repertoires in COVID-19. This table comes from immunoSEQ multiplex PCR, and its TCRdb copy is limited to in-frame clones, with some not included. Among about 180,000 clones, about 80% were seen once, and the ten largest hold roughly 14%. Material: PBMCs or T cells enriched from blood (not recorded which). The receptors derive from a man in his fifties or sixties who had been exposed to COVID-19. Both conserved end residues are part of each CDR3. A D gene is named only where the DNA matches it firmly. Size tells how often a clone was seen (once, few, many) or the class of an expanded clone, and some rows leave it out.

V gene	clone size	D gene	J gene	CDR3 protein	CDR3 DNA
TRBV19	.	.	TRBJ2-2	CASSIRSLPGELFF	TGTGCCAGTAGTATCCGGAGCTTGCCTGGGGAGCTGTTTTTT
TRBV4-3	.	TRBD2	TRBJ2-5	CASSQPLADYQETQYF	TGCGCCAGCAGCCAACCACTAGCGGACTACCAAGAGACCCAGTACTTC
TRBV6-4	once	.	TRBJ2-1	CASSPGLLYNEQFF	TGTGCCAGCAGCCCCGGTCTACTATACAATGAGCAGTTCTTC
TRBV5-1	once	.	TRBJ2-1	CASIGGGRANEQFF	TGCGCCAGCATTGGGGGCGGTAGGGCCAATGAGCAGTTCTTC
TRBV5-1	.	TRBD1	TRBJ1-2	CASSPASGQSFYGYTF	TGCGCCAGCAGCCCGGCTTCGGGACAGTCTTTCTATGGCTACACCTTC
TRBV11-3	.	.	TRBJ1-2	CASSLRESYTF	TGTGCCAGCAGCTTGAGGGAGAGCTACACCTTC
TRBV14	.	.	TRBJ1-2	CASSPAGNYGYTF	TGTGCCAGCAGCCCCGCAGGGAACTATGGCTACACCTTC
TRBV6-2/TRBV6-3	.	.	TRBJ1-2	CASSEQGNYGYTF	TGTGCCAGCAGCGAACAGGGTAACTATGGCTACACCTTC
TRBV3-1/TRBV3-2	.	TRBD2	TRBJ2-5	CASSQGAGGVGETQYF	TGTGCCAGCAGCCAAGGGGCGGGAGGGGTAGGAGAGACCCAGTACTTC
TRBV15	.	.	TRBJ1-2	CATSRDRGAGATNYGYTF	TGTGCCACCAGCAGAGATCGGGGGGCGGGGGCTACTAACTATGGCTACACCTTC
TRBV24-1	.	.	TRBJ2-4	CATSDPQREGAKNIQYF	TGTGCCACCAGTGACCCCCAGAGAGAGGGAGCCAAAAACATTCAGTACTTC
TRBV29-1	.	TRBD2	TRBJ2-3	CSVGLAGRFTDTQYF	TGCAGCGTTGGGCTAGCGGGGAGGTTCACAGATACGCAGTATTTT
TRBV7-8	.	TRBD1	TRBJ2-7	CASSAEDRPTYEQYF	TGTGCCAGCAGCGCAGAGGACAGGCCTACCTACGAGCAGTACTTC
TRBV28	once	.	TRBJ1-3	CASTTGRPSGNTIYF	TGTGCCAGCACTACAGGGCGACCCTCTGGAAACACCATATATTTT
TRBV19	once	.	TRBJ2-3	CASSIANTDTQYF	TGTGCCAGTAGTATTGCGAACACAGATACGCAGTATTTT
TRBV7-7	.	TRBD2	TRBJ2-2	CASSLRRPGLVLSSGELFF	TGTGCCAGCAGCTTACGCCGCCCGGGACTAGTGTTGTCCTCCGGGGAGCTGTTTTTT
TRBV6-5	.	.	TRBJ2-1	CASSYSGGGGNEQFF	TGTGCCAGCAGTTACTCGGGAGGGGGGGGCAATGAGCAGTTCTTC
TRBV27	.	TRBD1	TRBJ1-1	CASSADRGLYVWTEAFF	TGTGCCAGCAGTGCCGACAGGGGGTTATACGTTTGGACTGAAGCTTTCTTT
TRBV5-4	.	TRBD2	TRBJ2-5	CASSPGGLAEQETQYF	TGTGCCAGCAGCCCCGGAGGCCTAGCGGAACAAGAGACCCAGTACTTC
TRBV19	.	.	TRBJ1-5	CASRGPNQPQHF	TGTGCCTCCAGGGGACCTAATCAGCCCCAGCATTTT
TRBV27	.	.	TRBJ2-7	CASSFLGKRDEQYF	TGTGCCAGCAGTTTTTTAGGGAAGCGGGACGAGCAGTACTTC
TRBV6-2/TRBV6-3	.	.	TRBJ1-2	CASSYENYGYTF	TGTGCCAGCAGTTACGAGAACTATGGCTACACCTTC
TRBV7-8	.	.	TRBJ1-5	CASSLMSASGNQPQHF	TGTGCCAGCAGCTTAATGTCTGCTTCGGGAAATCAGCCCCAGCATTTT
TRBV27	.	.	TRBJ1-6	CASSSLGALHF	TGTGCCAGCAGTTCGCTCGGGGCCCTCCACTTT
TRBV11-2	.	.	TRBJ2-7	CASTLASRNEQYF	TGTGCCAGCACGCTAGCGTCTAGGAACGAGCAGTACTTC
TRBV30	.	TRBD2	TRBJ2-2	CAWSVELAGPGELFF	TGTGCCTGGAGTGTAGAACTAGCGGGACCCGGGGAGCTGTTTTTT
TRBV3-1/TRBV3-2	many	.	TRBJ1-1	CASSPRTGGLNTEAFF	TGTGCCAGCAGCCCCAGGACTGGGGGGTTGAACACTGAAGCTTTCTTT
TRBV5-6	.	TRBD2	TRBJ2-1	CASSPQPGGHNEQFF	TGTGCCAGCAGCCCCCAACCGGGAGGGCACAATGAGCAGTTCTTC
TRBV5-1	many	.	TRBJ1-5	CASSLEGSDNQPQHF	TGCGCCAGCAGCTTGGAGGGGTCGGATAATCAGCCCCAGCATTTT